One sample yielded the 18 T cell receptor beta chains listed below, sequenced in a study of control samples from healthy donors and cancer patients. Profiling relied on immunoSEQ multiplex PCR, and the TCRdb table lists in-frame clones only, not all of them. Here the sample spans roughly 100,000 clones, around four fifths being singletons. The source material was blood. Receptor source: a woman between 45 and 65 years old in good health.

The rearrangement links TRBV7-2 to TRBJ1-6; TRBD1 agrees at 11 bases. The trim removed 4 bases at V and 7 bases at J, leaving 6 bases unmatched. The CDR3 is 16 residues long. Germline CDR1 and CDR2: SGHTA and FQGNSA. CDR3 protein: CASSSRTGGGNSPLHF. The DNA for the CDR3 is TGTGCCAGCAGCTCCCGGACAGGGGGCGGAAATTCACCCCTCCACTTT.

The chain is built from TRBV5-1 and TRBJ1-4; D not certain. This CDR3 has 14 residues. CDR1 SGHRS and CDR2 YFSETQ come from the germline V gene. V was cut by 4 bases and J by 6 bases, with 13 bases left in between. As DNA, the CDR3 is TGCGCCAGCAGCCCCTCTCAGGTGGATGAAAAACTGTTTTTT. This encodes CASSPSQVDEKLFF.

The chain has TRBV7-9 and TRBJ1-2, with 7 bases that match TRBD1. The CDR3 contains 13 residues. The germline V gene has CDR1 SEHNR and CDR2 FQNEAQ (reference sequence). Trimming at V came to 8 bases and at J to 3 bases, leaving 6 bases not matched to a gene. The CDR3 loop is CASLRGGDYGYTF. CDR3 nucleotides: TGTGCCAGCCTCAGGGGGGGCGACTATGGCTACACCTTC. Full variable domain (missing parts from reference TRBV7-9 and TRBJ1-2): DTGVSQNPRHKITKRGQNVTFRCDPISEHNRLYWYRQTLGQGPEFLTYFQNEAQLEKSRLLSDRFSAERPKGSFSTLEIQRTEQGDSAMYLCASLRGGDYGYTFGSGTRLTVV.

The chain couples TRBV2 to TRBJ1-2; D may be TRBD1 (6 bases). Trimming pared 8 bases from V and 2 bases from J, leaving 12 bases between. From germline, CDR1 is SNHLY and CDR2 FYNNEI. CDR3 length equals 13 residues. The CDR3 nucleotides read TGTGCCAGCCTCGGGGGGCGAAACTATGGCTACACCTTC. Translation gives CASLGGRNYGYTF.

V usage is TRBV19 and J usage is TRBJ2-3; the match to TRBD2 covers 13 bases. V shed 5 bases, J shed 1 base, and the junction held 9 bases outside the gene matches. Germline loops: CDR1 LNHDA, CDR2 SQIVND (reference sequence). The CDR3 length is 18 residues. CDR3 region: CASSERLAGGSGTDTQYF. In DNA form, the CDR3 reads TGTGCCAGTAGTGAGAGACTAGCGGGAGGTTCTGGCACAGATACGCAGTATTTT.

This sequence joins TRBV27 and TRBJ2-7; TRBD1 aligns across 7 bases. Germline V lookup: CDR1 MNHEY, CDR2 SMNVEV (reference sequence). The CDR3 has 15 amino acids. J gave up 0 bases and V 2 bases, and 4 bases lay outside the gene matches. DNA for the CDR3: TGTGCCAGCAGTTTACAATGGACAGGCTCCTACGAGCAGTACTTC. Translated: CASSLQWTGSYEQYF.

The sample holds one count of this clone. This chain links TRBV28 with TRBJ2-5; D uncertain. Germline CDR1 MDHEN, CDR2 SYDVKM. The CDR3 loop spans 14 amino acids. The V end lost 6 bases, the J end lost 1 base, and 12 bases lay between the germline ends. CDR3 DNA sequence: TGTGCCAGCAGCCCTATTAAACTCCAAGAGACCCAGTACTTC. Translated, it gives CASSPIKLQETQYF.

This sequence joins TRBV9 and TRBJ2-5; D possibly uses TRBD1 or TRBD2 (5 bases each). Per the germline V gene, CDR1 is SGDLS and CDR2 is YYNGEE. CDR3 length equals 15 residues. Trimming shortened V by 0 bases and J by 5 bases, and 14 bases separated the two germline ends. The CDR3 nucleotides read TGTGCCAGCAGCGTAGATTTGGGGCGCGGGGAGACCCAGTACTTC. It codes for CASSVDLGRGETQYF. Full variable domain (remainder filled in from reference TRBV9 and TRBJ2-5): DSGVTQTPKHLITATGQRVTLRCSPRSGDLSVYWYQQSLDQGLQFLIQYYNGEERAKGNILERFSAQQFPDLHSELNLSSLELGDSALYFCASSVDLGRGETQYFGPGTRLLVL.

The rearrangement joins TRBV6-5 to TRBJ2-7; a possible D gene is TRBD2 (6 bases). Trimming took off 1 base at V and 2 bases at J, with 15 bases between the two ends. The CDR3 loop spans 16 amino acids. The germline V gene has CDR1 MNHEY and CDR2 SVGAGI. The CDR3 here is CASSYWDSSRAYEQYF. CDR3 coding DNA: TGTGCCAGCAGTTACTGGGACTCGAGTAGGGCCTACGAGCAGTACTTC.

This clone was detected a few times. The CDR3 is CASRSPNNEQFF. For the CDR3, the DNA is TGTGCCAGCAGAAGTCCGAACAATGAGCAGTTCTTC. The rearrangement uses TRBV4-2 and TRBJ2-1; D uncertain. Germline CDR1 and CDR2: LGHNA and YNFKEQ. V was cut by 6 bases and J by 5 bases, with 8 bases left in between. This CDR3 region has 12 residues.

This clone was found many times. This chain links TRBV4-1 with TRBJ1-2, with a tentative D call TRBD1 (6 bases). The CDR3 is made up of 17 amino acids. V was shortened by 1 base and J by 2 bases, with 17 bases between the two germline ends. Germline CDR1 is MGHRA and CDR2 is YSYEKL. DNA for the CDR3: TGCGCCAGCAGCCAAGTAGTAAGGACAGTTCACAACTATGGCTACACCTTC. It specifies CASSQVVRTVHNYGYTF.

A word on this clone: The sample contains more than one DNA sequence encoding this CDR3. The chain has TRBV3-1 (or the pseudogene TRBV3-2) and TRBJ1-4; perhaps TRBD1 as D (5 bases). Trimming removed 5 bases at V and 14 bases at J, with 15 bases between. Germline V gene sequence: CDR1 LGHDT, CDR2 YNNKEL (reference sequence). The CDR3 sequence is 12 residues long. The CDR3 region has the DNA TGTGCCAGCAGCTTCGGGGCGGGGGGGCTGTTTTTT. This translates into CASSFGAGGLFF.

The chain carries TRBV6-5 and TRBJ1-5; 8 bases are a match to TRBD1. Unmatched junction bases numbered 7, after V lost 6 bases and J lost 6 bases. The CDR3 extends over 14 amino acids. CDR1 and CDR2 from the germline V gene are MNHEY and SVGAGI. CDR3 in DNA: TGTGCCAGCAGAATGGACAGGGTCATTCAGCCCCAGCATTTT. This codes for CASRMDRVIQPQHF.

This clone was observed a handful of times. V gene TRBV6-5 combines with J gene TRBJ2-7, with 7 bases that match TRBD2. Unmatched junction bases numbered 11, after V lost 7 bases and J lost 5 bases. From germline, CDR1 is MNHEY and CDR2 SVGAGI. The CDR3 loop spans 14 amino acids. Here the CDR3 reads CASTPSGAPHEQYF. The DNA for the CDR3 is TGTGCCAGCACCCCTAGCGGCGCTCCCCACGAGCAGTACTTC.

This sequence joins TRBV12-5 and TRBJ2-7; no clear D gene. Trimming pared 1 base from V and 12 bases from J, leaving 19 bases between. The CDR3 has 14 residues. The V gene's germline CDR1 is LGHNT and CDR2 FRNRAP. The CDR3 nucleotides read TGTGCTAGTGGTTTGGACCCTAATGGGCGGCAACCGTACTTC. Residues: CASGLDPNGRQPYF. The full variable domain, in which reference TRBV12-5 and TRBJ2-7 provide the parts outside the CDR3, is DARVTQTPRHKVTEMGQEVTMRCQPILGHNTVFWYRQTMMQGLELLAYFRNRAPLDDSGMPKDRFSAEMPDATLATLKIQPSEPRDSAVYFCASGLDPNGRQPYFGPGTRLTVT.

The gene calls are TRBV29-1 and TRBJ2-7, with D perhaps being TRBD1 or TRBD2 (5 bases each). CDR1 SQVTM and CDR2 ANQGSEA come from the germline V gene. Trimming stripped 0 bases from V and 5 bases from J, with 11 bases between. The CDR3 sequence is 13 residues long. CDR3: CSVEEGVGNEQYF. The CDR3 DNA reads as TGCAGCGTTGAAGAGGGGGTGGGTAACGAGCAGTACTTC.

The CDR3 bases are TGTGCCAGCAGCTTAGAAGAGGGGGCCGAAGCTTTCTTT. It encodes CASSLEEGAEAFF. The chain combines TRBV11-2 with TRBJ1-1, with TRBD1 matching 7 bases. Germline lookup yields CDR1 SGHAT and CDR2 FQNNGV. V dropped 0 bases and J dropped 8; count of bases not matched to a gene: 3. The CDR3 is 13 residues long.

V and J are TRBV5-4 and TRBJ1-1, with no clear D. Per the germline V gene, CDR1 is SGHNT and CDR2 is YYREEE (reference sequence). CDR3 size: 13 residues. Between the trimmed V and J ends, which lost 2 bases and 10 bases, there was a span of 15 bases. The CDR3 DNA reads as TGTGCCAGCAGCTTAGCAGGTCTCGAAGGAGCTTTCTTT. It translates to CASSLAGLEGAFF.